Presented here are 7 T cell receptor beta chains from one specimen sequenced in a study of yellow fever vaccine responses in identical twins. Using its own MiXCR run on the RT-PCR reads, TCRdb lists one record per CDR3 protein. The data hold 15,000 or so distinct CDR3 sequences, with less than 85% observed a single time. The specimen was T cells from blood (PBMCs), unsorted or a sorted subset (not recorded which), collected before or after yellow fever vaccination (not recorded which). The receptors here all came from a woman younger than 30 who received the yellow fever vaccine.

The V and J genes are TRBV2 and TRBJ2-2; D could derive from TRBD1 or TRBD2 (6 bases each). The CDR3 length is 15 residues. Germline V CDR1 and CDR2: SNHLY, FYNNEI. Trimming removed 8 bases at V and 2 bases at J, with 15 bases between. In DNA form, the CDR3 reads TGTGCCAGCGGAGTGGGGGGCAGAAACACCGGGGAGCTGTTTTTT. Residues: CASGVGGRNTGELFF.

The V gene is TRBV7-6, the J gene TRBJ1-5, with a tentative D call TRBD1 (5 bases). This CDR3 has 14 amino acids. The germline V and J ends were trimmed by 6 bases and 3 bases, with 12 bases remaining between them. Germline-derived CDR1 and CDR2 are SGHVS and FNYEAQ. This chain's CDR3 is CASSLGTSNQPQHF. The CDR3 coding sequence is TGTGCCAGCAGTTTGGGGACTTCCAATCAGCCCCAGCATTTT.

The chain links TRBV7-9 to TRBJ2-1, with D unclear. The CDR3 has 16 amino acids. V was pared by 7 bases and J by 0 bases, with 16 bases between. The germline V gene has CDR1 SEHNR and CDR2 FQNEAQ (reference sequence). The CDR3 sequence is CASTRSTASSYNEQFF. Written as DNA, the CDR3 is TGTGCCAGCACCCGTTCAACGGCGAGCTCCTACAATGAGCAGTTCTTC.

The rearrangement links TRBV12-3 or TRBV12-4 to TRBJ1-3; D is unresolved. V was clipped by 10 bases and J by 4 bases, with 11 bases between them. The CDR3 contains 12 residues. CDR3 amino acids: CATRSGGNTIYF. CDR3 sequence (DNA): TGTGCCACCCGAAGCGGGGGAAACACCATATATTTT.

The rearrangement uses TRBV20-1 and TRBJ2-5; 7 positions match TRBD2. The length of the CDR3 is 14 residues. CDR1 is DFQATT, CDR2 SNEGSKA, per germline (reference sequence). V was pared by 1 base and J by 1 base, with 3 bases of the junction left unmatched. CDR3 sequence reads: CSARGGLVQETQYF. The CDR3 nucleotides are TGCAGTGCTAGAGGTGGACTAGTCCAAGAGACCCAGTACTTC.

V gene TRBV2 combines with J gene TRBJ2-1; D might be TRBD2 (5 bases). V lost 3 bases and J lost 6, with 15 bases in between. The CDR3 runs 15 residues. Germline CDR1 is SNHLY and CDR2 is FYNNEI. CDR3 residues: CASSERVLRLNEQFF. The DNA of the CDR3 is TGTGCCAGCAGTGAGAGGGTTCTACGCCTCAATGAGCAGTTCTTC.

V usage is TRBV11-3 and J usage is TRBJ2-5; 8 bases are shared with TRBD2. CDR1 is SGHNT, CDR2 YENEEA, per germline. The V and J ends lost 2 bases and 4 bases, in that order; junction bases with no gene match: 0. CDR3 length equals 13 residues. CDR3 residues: CASSLRGGETQYF. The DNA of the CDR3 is TGTGCCAGCAGCTTACGGGGGGGAGAGACCCAGTACTTC.